This T cell receptor beta chain was found in a study of blood T cell repertoires in COVID-19. About the study: COVID-19 samples from acute and convalescent phases originated in the United States, Italy and Spain. PBMCs, B-cell-depleted T cells, or T cells provided the cDNA or gDNA that made up the material.

Sequenced by immunoSEQ multiplex PCR; TCRdb stores in-frame clones only, minus some. The sample lists about 54,000 clones, over 70% occurring once. J lost 2 bases, V lost 5 bases, and 7 bases had no gene match. Germline CDR1 is SGDLS and CDR2 is YYNGEE. CDR3 length: 15 amino acids. This TCR was recovered from a human donor in a cohort sampled during active COVID-19. Sequencing was done on a sample of peripheral blood. The rearrangement links TRBV9 to TRBJ2-5, with 9 bases lining up with TRBD2. This CDR3 is CASSWGTSLQETQYF. In DNA, the CDR3 is TGTGCCAGCAGTTGGGGGACTAGCCTTCAAGAGACCCAGTACTTC. Combining the CDR3 with reference TRBV9 and TRBJ2-5 gives the whole variable domain DSGVTQTPKHLITATGQRVTLRCSPRSGDLSVYWYQQSLDQGLQFLIQYYNGEERAKGNILERFSAQQFPDLHSELNLSSLELGDSALYFCASSWGTSLQETQYFGPGTRLLVL.